A single sample is the source of the 25 T cell receptor beta chains below, sequenced in a study of blood T cell repertoires in COVID-19. TCRdb keeps only in-frame clones here, not all; method: immunoSEQ multiplex PCR. The sample lists approximately 300,000 clones, around 90% occurring once. What was sequenced was PBMCs or T cells enriched from blood (not recorded which). The receptors here all came from a man aged 55 to 70 who had recovered from COVID-19.

This clone was picked up one time. The rearrangement joins TRBV28 to TRBJ2-7; 8 bases fit TRBD1. With V trimmed by 2 bases and J by 2 bases, 5 bases remained unmatched. The V gene's germline CDR1 is MDHEN and CDR2 SYDVKM. The CDR3 is made up of 15 amino acids. This CDR3 reads CASSLPGGKPYEQYF. The CDR3 nucleotides read TGTGCCAGCAGTTTACCAGGGGGCAAACCCTACGAGCAGTACTTC.

This clone was observed a single time. The rearrangement uses TRBV9 and TRBJ2-2; 13 bases are shared with TRBD2. Germline V gene data show CDR1 as SGDLS and CDR2 as YYNGEE. The CDR3 is 17 residues long. V gave up 3 bases and J gave up 5 bases; unmatched junction bases: 7. The CDR3 DNA sequence: TGTGCCAGCAGCGATAGGACTAGCGGGAGTCGGACCGGGGAGCTGTTTTTT. Translated, it gives CASSDRTSGSRTGELFF.

The table lists this clone with a count of one. The J gene is TRBJ2-1, the V gene TRBV5-6, with TRBD1 as a possible D gene (5 bases). This CDR3 spans 14 amino acids. V was shortened by 4 bases and J by 5 bases, with 13 bases between the two germline ends. CDR1 and CDR2 from the germline V gene are SGHDT and YYEEEE. The CDR3 loop reads CASSRDPRDNEQFF. In DNA form, the CDR3 reads TGTGCCAGCAGCCGAGACCCCAGGGACAATGAGCAGTTCTTC.

This clone was counted only a few times. This chain joins TRBV6-5 and TRBJ1-1, with unresolved D. Trimming took off 6 bases at V and 3 bases at J, with 5 bases between the two ends. CDR1 is MNHEY, CDR2 SVGAGI, per germline. CDR3 length equals 11 residues. This CDR3 reads CASSYYTEAFF. The CDR3 coding sequence is TGTGCCAGCAGCTATTACACTGAAGCTTTCTTT.

This clone was found once. The chain links TRBV10-3 to TRBJ2-3, with D possibly being TRBD2 (6 bases). CDR1 is ENHRY, CDR2 SYGVKD, per germline. CDR3 size: 14 residues. Between the trimmed V and J ends, which lost 4 bases and 6 bases, there was a span of 14 bases. The CDR3 bases are TGTGCCATCAGTGTTGGGGGAGGTGGGGATACGCAGTATTTT. It is translated as CAISVGGGGDTQYF.

The rearrangement links TRBV7-6 to TRBJ2-1, with a weak D call TRBD1 (7 bases). The V gene's germline CDR1 is SGHVS and CDR2 FNYEAQ. Between the trimmed V and J ends, which lost 5 bases and 5 bases, there was a span of 19 bases. The CDR3 runs to 16 residues. CDR3 nucleotides: TGTGCCAGCAGCGCGGTGACAGGGAGGTCCGACAATGAGCAGTTCTTC. Amino acids: CASSAVTGRSDNEQFF.

This clone occurred once. V gene TRBV7-2 combines with J gene TRBJ2-7; 8 bases agree with TRBD1. Germline lookup yields CDR1 SGHTA and CDR2 FQGNSA. The CDR3 has 16 amino acids. Germline trimming cut 5 bases from V and 3 bases from J; bases unmatched to any gene: 12. The CDR3 sequence is CASSHPPTGENYEQYF. CDR3 in DNA: TGTGCCAGCAGCCACCCCCCGACAGGGGAAAACTACGAGCAGTACTTC.

The gene calls are TRBV5-1 and TRBJ2-7; TRBD2 matches 9 bases. The trim removed 6 bases at V and 7 bases at J, leaving 17 bases unmatched. The CDR3 loop spans 16 amino acids. The germline CDR1 and CDR2 sequences are SGHRS and YFSETQ. The DNA for the CDR3 is TGCGCCAGCACCCGTAACGAGGTAGCGGGAGCCGGGGAGCAGTACTTC. The encoded protein is CASTRNEVAGAGEQYF. Full variable domain (outside the CDR3, taken from reference TRBV5-1 and TRBJ2-7): KAGVTQTPRYLIKTRGQQVTLSCSPISGHRSVSWYQQTPGQGLQFLFEYFSETQRNKGNFPGRFSGRQFSNSRSEMNVSTLELGDSALYLCASTRNEVAGAGEQYFGPGTRLTVT.

V usage is TRBV19 and J usage is TRBJ1-5; weak D call: TRBD1 (5 bases). Trimming stripped 5 bases from V and 1 base from J, with 18 bases between. This CDR3 contains 17 residues. From germline, CDR1 is LNHDA and CDR2 SQIVND (reference sequence). CDR3 DNA: TGTGCCAGTAGTCCCTGGCCGGGGGGAATGAGCAATCAGCCCCAGCATTTT. This gives the protein CASSPWPGGMSNQPQHF.

The chain links TRBV3-1 (or the pseudogene TRBV3-2) to TRBJ1-2; TRBD1 might be the D (5 bases). The CDR3 is made up of 16 amino acids. V shed 0 bases and J shed 3 bases, with 14 bases lying between them. Per the germline V gene, CDR1 is LGHDT and CDR2 is YNNKEL (reference sequence). The CDR3, as DNA: TGTGCCAGCAGCCAAGATTGGGAAGGGGCGTACTATGGCTACACCTTC. It yields the protein CASSQDWEGAYYGYTF.

The chain recombines TRBV5-1 with TRBJ2-6; D ambiguous. The CDR3 extends over 15 amino acids. Germline V CDR1 and CDR2: SGHRS, YFSETQ. V dropped 0 bases and J dropped 4 bases, with 8 bases sitting between them. The CDR3 nucleotides read TGCGCCAGCAGCTTGGGGGCCCTCGGGGCCAACGTCCTGACTTTC. This encodes CASSLGALGANVLTF.

This chain joins TRBV3-1 (or the pseudogene TRBV3-2) and TRBJ2-7; TRBD2 matches at 11 bases. Trimming removed 4 bases from V and 0 bases from J; junction bases left unmatched: 8. CDR1 LGHDT and CDR2 YNNKEL come from the germline V gene (reference sequence). The CDR3 sequence is 17 residues long. The CDR3 sequence: CASSPRTSGPSSYEQYF. CDR3 in DNA: TGTGCCAGCAGCCCAAGGACTAGCGGGCCTAGCTCCTACGAGCAGTACTTC.

The chain links TRBV4-2 to TRBJ2-2; no reliable D call. The CDR3 spans 13 residues. Trimming shortened V by 8 bases and J by 1 base, and 8 bases separated the two germline ends. Germline lookup yields CDR1 LGHNA and CDR2 YNFKEQ. CDR3 in amino acids: CASAGENTGELFF. Written as DNA, the CDR3 is TGTGCCAGCGCAGGCGAGAACACCGGGGAGCTGTTTTTT.

CDR3 in amino acids: CASRTYGSTDTQYF. CDR3 nucleotide sequence: TGTGCCAGCAGGACTTACGGGAGCACAGATACGCAGTATTTT. V is TRBV27 and J is TRBJ2-3; no clear D. Trimming removed 6 bases at V and 0 bases at J, with 10 bases between. CDR1 and CDR2 from the germline V gene are MNHEY and SMNVEV (reference sequence). The CDR3 covers 14 residues.

This chain links TRBV28 with TRBJ1-1, with a possible D match to TRBD1 (6 bases). Germline V lookup: CDR1 MDHEN, CDR2 SYDVKM. The CDR3 is 16 residues long. V dropped 6 bases and J dropped 0 bases, with 17 bases sitting between them. For the CDR3, the DNA is TGTGCCAGCAGCCTTAACAGGGTTTCGATGAACACTGAAGCTTTCTTT. Its protein product is CASSLNRVSMNTEAFF.

The chain links TRBV7-2 to TRBJ1-2, with D perhaps matching TRBD1 (5 bases). This CDR3 is 13 amino acids long. The germline gives CDR1 SGHTA, CDR2 FQGNSA. V lost 5 bases and J lost 4, with 11 bases in between. This CDR3 reads CASSRQTGYGYTF. As DNA, the CDR3 is TGTGCCAGCAGCAGACAGACGGGCTATGGCTACACCTTC. Variable domain in full (rest from reference TRBV7-2 and TRBJ1-2): GAGVSQSPSNKVTEKGKDVELRCDPISGHTALYWYRQSLGQGLEFLIYFQGNSAPDKSGLPSDRFSAERTGGSVSTLTIQRTQQEDSAVYLCASSRQTGYGYTFGSGTRLTVV.

The rearrangement joins TRBV7-9 to TRBJ2-1, with a tentative D call TRBD2 (6 bases). Trimming removed 5 bases at V and 3 bases at J, with 20 bases between. Germline CDR1 reads SEHNR; CDR2 reads FQNEAQ (reference sequence). The CDR3 has 17 amino acids. CDR3 coding DNA: TGTGCCAGCAGCGGGGGGTTAGGGAGCGGGTACTACAATGAGCAGTTCTTC. Its protein product is CASSGGLGSGYYNEQFF.

This clone was detected only once. The genes are TRBV5-4 and TRBJ1-6; no clear D. The CDR3 is made up of 16 amino acids. From germline, CDR1 is SGHNT and CDR2 YYREEE (reference sequence). Trimming took off 0 bases at V and 11 bases at J, with 18 bases between the two ends. The CDR3 protein is CASSLGPPRPGTPLHF. CDR3 in DNA: TGTGCCAGCAGCTTGGGACCCCCCCGACCGGGGACACCCCTCCACTTT.

The chain recombines TRBV20-1 with TRBJ1-1, with 9 bases lining up with TRBD1. CDR1 and CDR2 from the germline V gene are DFQATT and SNEGSKA (reference sequence). The J segment lost 7 bases and the V segment lost 6 bases, leaving 3 bases of the junction unmatched. The CDR3 runs to 11 residues. The CDR3 nucleotides read TGCAGTGCCGGGACAGGGAATGAAGCTTTCTTT. Its protein is CSAGTGNEAFF.

The chain links TRBV28 to TRBJ1-2; D gene unclear. Per germline, CDR1 MDHEN and CDR2 SYDVKM. CDR3 length equals 11 residues. V was shortened by 6 bases and J by 6 bases, with 8 bases between the two germline ends. CDR3 DNA sequence: TGTGCCAGCAGGCGCAGGAATGGCTACACCTTC. It is translated as CASRRRNGYTF.

The rearrangement joins TRBV5-5 to TRBJ1-2; 8 nucleotides align to TRBD1. The CDR3 has 14 residues. CDR1 is SGHKS and CDR2 is YYEKEE in the germline V gene (reference sequence). J gave up 1 base and V 7 bases, and 6 bases lay outside the gene matches. The CDR3 bases are TGTGCCAGCTCCGAGGACAGGGTTAACTATGGCTACACCTTC. Translation: CASSEDRVNYGYTF.

V and J are TRBV27 and TRBJ2-5, with a possible D match to TRBD2 (7 bases). CDR1 and CDR2 (germline): MNHEY, SMNVEV (reference sequence). Trimming took off 3 bases at V and 1 base at J, with 15 bases between the two ends. The CDR3 has 16 amino acids. The chain's CDR3 is CASSFLAEGGQETQYF. CDR3 DNA: TGTGCCAGCAGTTTCCTAGCGGAGGGGGGCCAAGAGACCCAGTACTTC.

The chain joins TRBV5-1 to TRBJ2-4; D not resolved. Trimming took off 0 bases at V and 6 bases at J, with 7 bases between the two ends. The CDR3 extends over 13 amino acids. CDR1 is SGHRS, CDR2 YFSETQ, per germline. The CDR3 DNA reads TGCGCCAGCAGCTTGGCCGCAGGAAACATTCAGTACTTC. As protein: CASSLAAGNIQYF.

CDR3 residues: CASRKDRGQETQYF. DNA for the CDR3: TGTGCCAGCAGGAAAGACAGGGGCCAAGAGACCCAGTACTTC. The chain links TRBV28 to TRBJ2-5; TRBD1 matches 8 bases. CDR3 length equals 14 residues. Germline lookup yields CDR1 MDHEN and CDR2 SYDVKM. Trimming at V came to 6 bases and at J to 1 base, leaving 4 bases not matched to a gene.

This chain connects TRBV18 to TRBJ1-6; no firm D call. The CDR3 totals 15 residues. V lost 2 bases to trimming and J lost 7 bases, with 12 bases between them. CDR1 is KGHSH and CDR2 is LQKENI in the germline V gene. The CDR3 DNA sequence: TGTGCCAGCTCACCATCGCCAGTACCAAATTCACCCCTCCACTTT. It specifies CASSPSPVPNSPLHF. Full variable domain (missing parts from reference TRBV18 and TRBJ1-6): NAGVMQNPRHLVRRRGQEARLRCSPMKGHSHVYWYRQLPEEGLKFMVYLQKENIIDESGMPKERFSAEFPKEGPSILRIQQVVRGDSAAYFCASSPSPVPNSPLHFGNGTRLTVT.